The 8 T cell receptor beta chains given below trace back to one sample, sequenced in a study of cytotoxic CD8 clonotypes in ibrutinib-treated CLL (TCRdb year 2021). Per the publication, the time point label means: progressive disease on ibrutinib. The library was generated by the immunoSEQ multiplex PCR assay. In its TCRdb copy, this immuneACCESS table keeps in-frame sequences only and misses some clones. Where compared with another copy, unresolved V genes explain less than half of these, and the others have no known cause. This sample holds roughly 300,000 clones; approximately 76% were observed only once. The top ten clonotypes cover about 6% of the sample. Specimen: PBMCs, collected at disease progression, from a patient treated with ibrutinib. These receptors came from a human donor with chronic lymphocytic leukemia.

The chain joins TRBV21-1 to TRBJ1-1; the tabulated D call, TRBD1, remains unverified against the DNA. TRBV21-1 is termed a pseudogene. The CDR3 spans 13 residues. The chain's CDR3 is CASSNFQDAEAFF. Written as DNA, the CDR3 is TGTGCCAGCAGCAACTTTCAGGATGCTGAAGCTTTCTTT.

The rearrangement joins TRBV28 to TRBJ2-7, with D perhaps matching TRBD1 or TRBD2 (6 bases each). The CDR3 totals 15 residues. Trimming stripped 6 bases from V and 6 bases from J, with 21 bases between. Per the germline V gene, CDR1 is MDHEN and CDR2 is SYDVKM. CDR3 DNA sequence: TGTGCCAGCAGAACCCCTCGGGGGCACTTGCGCGAGCAGTACTTC. The encoded protein is CASRTPRGHLREQYF.

The chain joins TRBV7-9 to TRBJ1-1; D gene unclear. Trimming cost V 5 bases and J 3 bases, with 10 bases left between them. This CDR3 is built from 13 residues. Germline values: CDR1 SEHNR, CDR2 FQNEAQ (reference sequence). For the CDR3, the DNA is TGTGCCAGCAGCCGCCCCCCTGACACTGAAGCTTTCTTT. Protein sequence: CASSRPPDTEAFF.

The rearrangement links TRBV4-1 to TRBJ1-5; D is possibly TRBD1 (5 bases). Germline V gene sequence: CDR1 MGHRA, CDR2 YSYEKL. The V and J ends lost 0 bases and 1 base respectively, with 10 bases between them. This CDR3 is built from 16 residues. CDR3 nucleotides: TGCGCCAGCAGCCAAGAAGGGTCAGGGAGCAATCAGCCCCAGCATTTT. Residues: CASSQEGSGSNQPQHF.

This chain links TRBV11-1 with TRBJ1-6; the match to TRBD1 covers 7 bases. Germline CDR1 reads SGHAT; CDR2 reads FQDESV (reference sequence). The CDR3 totals 16 residues. V trimming: 4 bases; J trimming: 2 bases; junction bases outside the gene matches: 5. The CDR3 region has the DNA TGTGCCAGCAGCTCTACCGGGACAGCCTATAATTCACCCCTCCACTTT. Protein: CASSSTGTAYNSPLHF.

The J gene is TRBJ2-7, the V gene TRBV5-6; D uncertain. The CDR3 spans 13 residues. CDR1 SGHDT and CDR2 YYEEEE come from the germline V gene. V was cut by 4 bases and J by 3 bases, with 11 bases left in between. CDR3 protein: CASSIGYYYEQYF. The CDR3 nucleotides are TGTGCCAGCAGCATCGGCTACTACTACGAGCAGTACTTC.

J is TRBJ2-7 and V is TRBV7-9; no reliable D call. This CDR3 region has 13 residues. Germline CDR1 SEHNR, CDR2 FQNEAQ (reference sequence). V was cut by 5 bases and J by 1 base, with 9 bases left in between. The CDR3 protein is CASSSSQSYEQYF. In DNA form, the CDR3 reads TGTGCCAGCAGCAGTAGCCAATCCTACGAGCAGTACTTC.

The CDR3: CASSSPNEQFF. The DNA for the CDR3 is TGTGCCAGCAGCTCCCCCAATGAGCAGTTCTTC. The chain carries TRBV7-9 and TRBJ2-1; no firm D call. V was shortened by 4 bases and J by 6 bases, with 4 bases between the two germline ends. Germline V lookup: CDR1 SEHNR, CDR2 FQNEAQ (reference sequence). This CDR3 is built from 11 residues.